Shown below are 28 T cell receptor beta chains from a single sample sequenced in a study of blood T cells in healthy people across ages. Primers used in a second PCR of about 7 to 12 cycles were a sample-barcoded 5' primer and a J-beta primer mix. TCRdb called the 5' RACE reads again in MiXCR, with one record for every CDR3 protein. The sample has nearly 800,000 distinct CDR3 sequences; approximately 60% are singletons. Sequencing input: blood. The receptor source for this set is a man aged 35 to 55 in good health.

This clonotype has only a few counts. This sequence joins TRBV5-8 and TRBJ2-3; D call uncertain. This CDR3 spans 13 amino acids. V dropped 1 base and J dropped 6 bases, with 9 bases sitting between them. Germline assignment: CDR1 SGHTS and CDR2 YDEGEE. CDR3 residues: CASSLSIGDTQYF. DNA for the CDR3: TGTGCCAGCAGCTTGTCTATTGGGGATACGCAGTATTTT. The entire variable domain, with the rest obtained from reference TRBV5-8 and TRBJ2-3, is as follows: EAGVTQSPTHLIKTRGQQATLRCSPISGHTSVYWYQQALGLGLQFLLWYDEGEERNRGNFPPRFSGRQFPNYSSELNVNALELEDSALYLCASSLSIGDTQYFGPGTRLTVL.

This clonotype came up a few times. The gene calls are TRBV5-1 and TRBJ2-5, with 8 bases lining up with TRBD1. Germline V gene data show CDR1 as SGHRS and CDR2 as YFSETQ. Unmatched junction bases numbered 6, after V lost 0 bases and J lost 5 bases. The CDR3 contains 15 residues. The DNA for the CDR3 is TGCGCCAGCAGCTTGGTCGGGACAGGTCGGGAGACCCAGTACTTC. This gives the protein CASSLVGTGRETQYF.

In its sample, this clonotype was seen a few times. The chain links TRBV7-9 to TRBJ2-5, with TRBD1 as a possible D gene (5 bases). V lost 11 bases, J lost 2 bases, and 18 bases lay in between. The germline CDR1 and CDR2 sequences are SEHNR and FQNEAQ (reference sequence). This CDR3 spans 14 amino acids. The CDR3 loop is CASLAGWDQETQYF. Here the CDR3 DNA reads TGTGCCTCACTGGCAGGGTGGGATCAAGAGACCCAGTACTTC.

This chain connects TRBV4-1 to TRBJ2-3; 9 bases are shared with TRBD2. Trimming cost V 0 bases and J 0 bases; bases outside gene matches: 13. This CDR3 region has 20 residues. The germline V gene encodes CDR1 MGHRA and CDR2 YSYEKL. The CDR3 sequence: CASSQEGGGAAKLSTDTQYF. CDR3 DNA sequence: TGCGCCAGCAGCCAAGAGGGCGGGGGGGCCGCAAAACTGAGCACAGATACGCAGTATTTT.

The CDR3, as DNA: TGTGCCAGCAGGAGCAGCCCGGCCGTTGGTGAGCAGTACTTC. It yields the protein CASRSSPAVGEQYF. The V and J genes are TRBV27 and TRBJ2-5, with no clear D. Looked up from germline, CDR1 is MNHEY and CDR2 is SMNVEV (reference sequence). This CDR3 is built from 14 residues. V was pared by 6 bases and J by 11 bases, with 22 bases between.

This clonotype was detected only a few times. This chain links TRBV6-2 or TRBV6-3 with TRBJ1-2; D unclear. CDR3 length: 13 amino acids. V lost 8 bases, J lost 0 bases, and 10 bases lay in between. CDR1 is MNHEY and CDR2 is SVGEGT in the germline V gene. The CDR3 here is CASRDTANYGYTF. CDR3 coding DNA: TGTGCCAGCCGCGATACGGCTAACTATGGCTACACCTTC.

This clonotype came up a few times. The CDR3 DNA follows: TGTGCCAGCAGTTTATCGGGGGATTCAGATACGCAGTATTTT. It specifies CASSLSGDSDTQYF. The chain couples TRBV28 to TRBJ2-3; D is possibly TRBD2 (6 bases). Germline loops: CDR1 MDHEN, CDR2 SYDVKM. This CDR3 is built from 14 residues. Trimming took 1 base from V and 4 from J, leaving 9 bases between them. Supplemented by reference TRBV28 and TRBJ2-3, the full variable domain reads DVKVTQSSRYLVKRTGEKVFLECVQDMDHENMFWYRQDPGLGLRLIYFSYDVKMKEKGDIPEGYSVSREKKERFSLILESASTNQTSMYLCASSLSGDSDTQYFGPGTRLTVL.

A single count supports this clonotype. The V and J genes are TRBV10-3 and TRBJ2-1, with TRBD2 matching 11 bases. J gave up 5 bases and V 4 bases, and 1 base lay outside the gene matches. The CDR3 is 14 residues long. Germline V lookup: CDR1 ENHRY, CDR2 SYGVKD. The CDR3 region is CAISVLAGDNEQFF. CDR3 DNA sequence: TGTGCCATCAGTGTACTAGCGGGAGACAATGAGCAGTTCTTC.

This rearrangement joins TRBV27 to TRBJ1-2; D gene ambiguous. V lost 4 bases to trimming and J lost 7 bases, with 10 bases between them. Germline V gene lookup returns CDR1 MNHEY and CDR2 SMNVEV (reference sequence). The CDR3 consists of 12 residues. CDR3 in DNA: TGTGCCAGCAGTTCAGGACTAGTTGGCTACACCTTC. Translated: CASSSGLVGYTF.

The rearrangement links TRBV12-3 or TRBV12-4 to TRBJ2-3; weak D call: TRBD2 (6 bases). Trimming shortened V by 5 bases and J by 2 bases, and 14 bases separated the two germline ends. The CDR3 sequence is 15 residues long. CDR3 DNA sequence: TGTGCCAGCAGTCCGATTGGGGGGACCACAGATACGCAGTATTTT. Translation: CASSPIGGTTDTQYF.

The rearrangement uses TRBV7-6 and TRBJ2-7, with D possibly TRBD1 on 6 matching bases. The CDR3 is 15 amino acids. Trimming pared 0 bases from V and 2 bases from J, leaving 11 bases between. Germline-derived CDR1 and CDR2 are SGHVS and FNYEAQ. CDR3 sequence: CASSLADSPTYEQYF. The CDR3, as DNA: TGTGCCAGCAGCTTAGCGGACAGTCCTACCTACGAGCAGTACTTC.

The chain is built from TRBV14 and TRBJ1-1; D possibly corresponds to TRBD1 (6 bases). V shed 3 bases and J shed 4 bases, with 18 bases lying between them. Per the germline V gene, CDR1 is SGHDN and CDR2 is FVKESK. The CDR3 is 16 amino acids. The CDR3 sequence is CASSHRGGPRGTEAFF. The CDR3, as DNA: TGTGCCAGCAGCCATCGAGGGGGGCCACGAGGCACTGAAGCTTTCTTT.

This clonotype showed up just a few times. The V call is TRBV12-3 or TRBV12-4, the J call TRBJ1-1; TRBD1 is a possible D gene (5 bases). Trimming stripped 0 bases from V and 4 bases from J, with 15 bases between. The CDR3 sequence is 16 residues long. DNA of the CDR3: TGTGCCAGCAGTTTAGCCCATCCGGGGGGTGGCACTGAAGCTTTCTTT. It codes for CASSLAHPGGGTEAFF.

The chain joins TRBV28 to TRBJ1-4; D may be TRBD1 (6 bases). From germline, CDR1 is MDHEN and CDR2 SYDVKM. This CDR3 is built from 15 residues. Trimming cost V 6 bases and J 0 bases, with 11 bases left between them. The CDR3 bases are TGTGCCAGCAGGTCTGACAGGACAACTAATGAAAAACTGTTTTTT. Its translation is CASRSDRTTNEKLFF.

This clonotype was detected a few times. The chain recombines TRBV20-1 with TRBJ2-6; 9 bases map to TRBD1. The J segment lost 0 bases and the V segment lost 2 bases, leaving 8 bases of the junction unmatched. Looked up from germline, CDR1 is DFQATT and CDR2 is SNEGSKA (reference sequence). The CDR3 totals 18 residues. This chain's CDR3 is CSARSGTGFSSGANVLTF. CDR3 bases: TGCAGTGCTAGATCGGGGACAGGGTTTAGCTCTGGGGCCAACGTCCTGACTTTC.

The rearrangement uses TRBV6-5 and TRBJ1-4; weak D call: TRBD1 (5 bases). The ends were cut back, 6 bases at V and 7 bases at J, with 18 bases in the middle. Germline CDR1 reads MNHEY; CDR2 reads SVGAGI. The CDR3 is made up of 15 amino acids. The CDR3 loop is CASSQSRGVGEKLFF. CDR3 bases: TGTGCCAGCAGCCAATCGAGGGGAGTTGGTGAAAAACTGTTTTTT.

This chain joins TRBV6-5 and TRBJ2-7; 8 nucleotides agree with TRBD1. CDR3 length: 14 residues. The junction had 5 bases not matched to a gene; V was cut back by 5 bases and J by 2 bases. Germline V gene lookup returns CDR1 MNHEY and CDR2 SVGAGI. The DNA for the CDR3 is TGTGCCAGCAGTCTCAGGGGGCTACCCTACGAGCAGTACTTC. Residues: CASSLRGLPYEQYF.

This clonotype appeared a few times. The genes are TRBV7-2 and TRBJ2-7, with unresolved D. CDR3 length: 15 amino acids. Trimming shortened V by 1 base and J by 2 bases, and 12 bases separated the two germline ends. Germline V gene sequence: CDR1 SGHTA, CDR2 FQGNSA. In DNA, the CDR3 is TGTGCCAGCAGCTTAGAGTCATACGGAACCTACGAGCAGTACTTC. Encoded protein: CASSLESYGTYEQYF.

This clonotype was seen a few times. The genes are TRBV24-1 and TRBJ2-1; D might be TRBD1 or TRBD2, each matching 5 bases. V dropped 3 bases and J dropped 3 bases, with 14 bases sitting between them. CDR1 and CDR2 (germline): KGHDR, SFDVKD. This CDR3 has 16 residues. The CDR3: CATSDPRPGRYNEQFF. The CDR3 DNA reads TGTGCCACCAGTGATCCCCGGCCGGGACGCTACAATGAGCAGTTCTTC.

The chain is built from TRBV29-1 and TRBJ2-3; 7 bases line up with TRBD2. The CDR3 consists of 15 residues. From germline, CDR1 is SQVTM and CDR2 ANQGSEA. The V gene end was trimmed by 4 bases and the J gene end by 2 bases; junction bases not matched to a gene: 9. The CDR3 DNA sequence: TGCAGCGTTGGGGGTGCGGGGGTTATCACAGATACGCAGTATTTT. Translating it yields CSVGGAGVITDTQYF.

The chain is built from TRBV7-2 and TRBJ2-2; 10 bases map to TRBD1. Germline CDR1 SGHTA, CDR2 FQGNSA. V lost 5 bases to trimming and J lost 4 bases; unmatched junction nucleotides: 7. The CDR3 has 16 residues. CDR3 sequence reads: CASSRDRGQGTGELFF. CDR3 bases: TGTGCCAGCAGCCGAGACAGGGGGCAGGGCACCGGGGAGCTGTTTTTT.

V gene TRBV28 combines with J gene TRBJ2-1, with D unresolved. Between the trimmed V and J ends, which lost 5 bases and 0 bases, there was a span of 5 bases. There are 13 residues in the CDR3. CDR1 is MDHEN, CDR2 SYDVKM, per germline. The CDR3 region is CASSKSSYNEQFF. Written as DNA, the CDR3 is TGTGCCAGCAGTAAAAGCTCCTACAATGAGCAGTTCTTC.

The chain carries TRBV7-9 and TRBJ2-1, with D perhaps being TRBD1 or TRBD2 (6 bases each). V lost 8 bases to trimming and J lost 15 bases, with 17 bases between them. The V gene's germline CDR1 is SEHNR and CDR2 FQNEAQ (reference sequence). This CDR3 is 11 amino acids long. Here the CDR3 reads CASSQGRGWFF. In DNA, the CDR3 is TGTGCCAGCTCTCAGGGGCGGGGATGGTTCTTC.

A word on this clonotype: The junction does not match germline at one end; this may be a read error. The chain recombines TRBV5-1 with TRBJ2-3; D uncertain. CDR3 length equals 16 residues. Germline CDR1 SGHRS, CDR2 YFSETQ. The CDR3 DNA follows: TGCGCCAGCAGATTGGCTGTAGTGACTAGCACAGATACGCAGTATTTT. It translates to CASRLAVVTSTDTQYF.

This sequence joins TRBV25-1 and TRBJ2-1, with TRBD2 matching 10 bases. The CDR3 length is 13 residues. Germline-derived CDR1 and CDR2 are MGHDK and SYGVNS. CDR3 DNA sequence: TGTGGTTCAGCGGGAGGGCCGCCGGGTGAGCAGTTCTTC. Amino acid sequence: CGSAGGPPGEQFF.

In DNA form, the CDR3 reads TGTGCCAGCAGCTTAGGACTAGCGGGAGTGGGGTCCTACAATGAGCAGTTCTTC. Encoded protein: CASSLGLAGVGSYNEQFF. The rearrangement joins TRBV27 to TRBJ2-1; 13 bases map to TRBD2. Germline assignment: CDR1 MNHEY and CDR2 SMNVEV (reference sequence). With 6 bases clipped from V and 1 base from J, the junction kept 9 bases outside the gene matches. This CDR3 has 18 amino acids.

The CDR3 DNA is TGTGCCAGCAGTTCTTGGACAGACACTGAAGCTTTCTTT. Amino acids: CASSSWTDTEAFF. The V call is TRBV12-3 or TRBV12-4, the J call TRBJ1-1, with a possible D match to TRBD1 (6 bases). The CDR3 has 13 amino acids. Between the trimmed V and J ends, which lost 4 bases and 3 bases, there was a span of 9 bases.

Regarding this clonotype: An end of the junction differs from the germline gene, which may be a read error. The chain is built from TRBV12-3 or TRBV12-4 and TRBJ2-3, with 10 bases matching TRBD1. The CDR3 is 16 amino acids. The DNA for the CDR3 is TGTGCCAGCAGTCGCCCGGACAGGGGGAGAGCAGATGCGCAGTATTTT. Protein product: CASSRPDRGRADAQYF.